Below are 5 T cell receptor beta chains sequenced from a single sample in a study of beta chain features in type 1 diabetes. Study findings and constraints: All four CD4+ subsets from Type 1 diabetes patients carried moderately but significantly shorter TCRB CDR3s.

Reverse transcribing all isolated RNA meant expressed TCRB transcripts were sequenced. The protocol was immunoSEQ multiplex PCR, while the TCRdb copy is restricted to in-frame clones and leaves out a portion. The sample yields over 150,000 clones, approximately 8% seen once. Antigen specificity for these receptors is unknown. Material: central memory CD4+ T cells from blood. Every receptor here comes from a middle-aged woman with type 1 diabetes.

The chain couples TRBV7-2 to TRBJ2-2; D may be TRBD1 (6 bases). Germline V CDR1 and CDR2: SGHTA, FQGNSA. The CDR3 consists of 16 residues. V dropped 5 bases and J dropped 7 bases, with 20 bases sitting between them. Here the CDR3 DNA reads TGTGCCAGCAGCAACGGCCCGGGGCCCAGGGGCGGGGAGCTGTTTTTT. Translated, it gives CASSNGPGPRGGELFF. Supplemented by reference TRBV7-2 and TRBJ2-2, the full variable domain reads GAGVSQSPSNKVTEKGKDVELRCDPISGHTALYWYRQSLGQGLEFLIYFQGNSAPDKSGLPSDRFSAERTGGSVSTLTIQRTQQEDSAVYLCASSNGPGPRGGELFFGEGSRLTVL.

The genes are TRBV30 and TRBJ1-2; the D gene is possibly TRBD1 (6 bases). The V end lost 0 bases, the J end lost 7 bases, and 12 bases lay between the germline ends. Germline CDR1 GTSNPN, CDR2 SVGIG (reference sequence). The CDR3 totals 13 residues. CDR3 sequence reads: CAWSVGQGRGYTF. CDR3 bases: TGTGCCTGGAGTGTTGGGCAGGGGCGTGGCTACACCTTC.

There are a few counts of this clone. The CDR3 is CASSFGTGLNQPQHF. For the CDR3, the DNA is TGTGCCAGTAGCTTCGGGACAGGCCTCAATCAGCCCCAGCATTTT. The V and J genes are TRBV19 and TRBJ1-5; 8 bases are shared with TRBD1. The CDR3 runs to 15 residues. V shed 6 bases and J 3 bases; nucleotides not matched to a gene: 7. From germline, CDR1 is LNHDA and CDR2 SQIVND (reference sequence).

V gene TRBV6-6 combines with J gene TRBJ1-3; tentative D call: TRBD1 (5 bases). The germline V and J ends were trimmed by 4 bases and 0 bases, with 10 bases remaining between them. The germline CDR1 and CDR2 sequences are MNHNY and SVGAGI (reference sequence). This CDR3 is built from 15 residues. The CDR3 DNA follows: TGTGCCAGCAGTTTGGGGCAAGCCTCTGGAAACACCATATATTTT. Protein: CASSLGQASGNTIYF.

The V call is TRBV7-6, the J call TRBJ2-2; 7 nucleotides match TRBD1. CDR1 and CDR2 from the germline V gene are SGHVS and FNYEAQ. The J segment lost 4 bases and the V segment lost 5 bases, leaving 10 bases of the junction unmatched. This CDR3 has 16 amino acids. This CDR3 reads CASSARQGSGTGELFF. For the CDR3, the DNA is TGTGCCAGCAGCGCCCGACAGGGTTCGGGCACCGGGGAGCTGTTTTTT.